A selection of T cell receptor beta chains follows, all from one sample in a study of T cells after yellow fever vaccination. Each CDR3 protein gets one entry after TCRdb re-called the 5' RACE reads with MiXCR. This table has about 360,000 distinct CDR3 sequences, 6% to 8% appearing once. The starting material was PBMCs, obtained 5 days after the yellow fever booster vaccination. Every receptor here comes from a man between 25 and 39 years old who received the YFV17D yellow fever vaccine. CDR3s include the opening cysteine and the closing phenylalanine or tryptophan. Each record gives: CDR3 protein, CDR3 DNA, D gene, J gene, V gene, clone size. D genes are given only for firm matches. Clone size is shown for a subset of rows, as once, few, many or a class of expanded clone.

CDR3: CASSLHGGNQGTQYF; DNA: TGTGCCAGCAGCTTACACGGGGGTAACCAGGGTACGCAGTATTTT; D: .; J: TRBJ2-3; V: TRBV7-2; size: many
CDR3: CASSQGVRSGNTIYF; DNA: TGTGCCAGCAGCCAGGGAGTTCGCTCTGGAAACACCATATATTTT; D: .; J: TRBJ1-3; V: TRBV3-1; size: .
CDR3: CASSPALAGDEQYF; DNA: TGTGCCAGCTCCCCGGCACTAGCGGGAGACGAGCAGTACTTC; D: TRBD2; J: TRBJ2-7; V: TRBV18; size: .
CDR3: CASSSLGGSTYEQYF; DNA: TGTGCCAGCAGCTCCCTCGGGGGTAGCACCTACGAGCAGTACTTC; D: .; J: TRBJ2-7; V: TRBV5-4; size: few
CDR3: CASSPAFLPQETQYF; DNA: TGCGCCAGCAGCCCGGCCTTCTTACCGCAAGAGACCCAGTACTTC; D: .; J: TRBJ2-5; V: TRBV5-1; size: .
CDR3: CASSSFESSYNEQFF; DNA: TGCGCCAGCAGCTCCTTTGAAAGCTCCTACAATGAGCAGTTCTTC; D: .; J: TRBJ2-1; V: TRBV5-1; size: few
CDR3: CASSSLRGFLYEQYF; DNA: TGTGCCAGCAGTTCCCTCAGGGGGTTCCTATACGAGCAGTACTTC; D: TRBD1; J: TRBJ2-7; V: TRBV6-2/TRBV6-3; size: few
CDR3: CASGTYSAGSQYF; DNA: TGTGCCAGCGGGACCTACAGCGCCGGTTCGCAGTATTTT; D: .; J: TRBJ2-3; V: TRBV6-2/TRBV6-3; size: many
CDR3: CASSRGEDYGYTF; DNA: TGTGCCAGCAGCCGGGGCGAGGACTATGGCTACACCTTC; D: .; J: TRBJ1-2; V: TRBV4-2; size: .
CDR3: CASSYSMSKLEQYF; DNA: TGTGCCAGCAGTTATTCGATGTCAAAACTCGAGCAGTACTTC; D: .; J: TRBJ2-7; V: TRBV6-9; size: many
CDR3: CASSTYRGPIYEQYF; DNA: TGTGCCAGCAGCACTTACAGGGGCCCTATTTACGAGCAGTACTTC; D: TRBD1; J: TRBJ2-7; V: TRBV28; size: .
CDR3: CASSPDGPYYEQYF; DNA: TGCGCCAGCAGCCCAGACGGGCCCTACTACGAGCAGTACTTC; D: .; J: TRBJ2-7; V: TRBV5-1; size: .
CDR3: CASSRLGGSRQVQYF; DNA: TGTGCCAGCAGTAGACTAGGGGGGTCGCGTCAAGTGCAGTACTTC; D: .; J: TRBJ2-7; V: TRBV25-1; size: .
CDR3: CATSRGTDTQYF; DNA: TGTGCCACCAGCAGAGGCACAGATACGCAGTATTTT; D: .; J: TRBJ2-3; V: TRBV15; size: few
CDR3: CASSYIREGGTDTQYF; DNA: TGTGCCAGCAGTTACATCCGGGAAGGGGGCACAGATACGCAGTATTTT; D: .; J: TRBJ2-3; V: TRBV6-5; size: .
CDR3: CASRGHAEQYF; DNA: TGTGCCAGTAGGGGACACGCCGAGCAGTACTTC; D: .; J: TRBJ2-7; V: TRBV19; size: few
CDR3: CAISEKAGQTDTQYF; DNA: TGTGCCATCAGTGAAAAGGCAGGGCAGACAGATACGCAGTATTTT; D: .; J: TRBJ2-3; V: TRBV10-3; size: many
CDR3: CATRDGASAYNEQFF; DNA: TGTGCCACCAGAGACGGGGCTAGCGCCTACAATGAGCAGTTCTTC; D: .; J: TRBJ2-1; V: TRBV15; size: few
CDR3: CASRYQLASRGDTQYF; DNA: TGTGCCAGCAGGTACCAACTAGCGTCCCGTGGGGATACGCAGTATTTT; D: TRBD2; J: TRBJ2-3; V: TRBV5-4; size: many